This TCR beta chain was recovered during a study of cytomegalovirus exposure and HLA in healthy donors. PCR used 60 Vbeta primers and 13 Jbeta primers. Repertoires were generated with immunoSEQ multiplex PCR, while TCRdb's copy carries only in-frame clones and drops some. The sample lists about 120,000 clones; approximately 76% were seen once. Trimming took off 2 bases at V and 11 bases at J, with 18 bases between the two ends. The CDR3 spans 14 residues. CDR1 is MDHEN and CDR2 is SYDVKM in the germline V gene. The chain uses TRBV28 and TRBJ1-1, with a possible D match to TRBD1 (6 bases). Sequenced sample: PBMCs. This clonotype was sampled from a man in his sixties in good health and CMV-seropositive. The CDR3 here is CASSLGNRERDAFF. DNA of the CDR3: TGTGCCAGCAGTTTAGGAAACAGGGAGAGGGACGCTTTCTTT.